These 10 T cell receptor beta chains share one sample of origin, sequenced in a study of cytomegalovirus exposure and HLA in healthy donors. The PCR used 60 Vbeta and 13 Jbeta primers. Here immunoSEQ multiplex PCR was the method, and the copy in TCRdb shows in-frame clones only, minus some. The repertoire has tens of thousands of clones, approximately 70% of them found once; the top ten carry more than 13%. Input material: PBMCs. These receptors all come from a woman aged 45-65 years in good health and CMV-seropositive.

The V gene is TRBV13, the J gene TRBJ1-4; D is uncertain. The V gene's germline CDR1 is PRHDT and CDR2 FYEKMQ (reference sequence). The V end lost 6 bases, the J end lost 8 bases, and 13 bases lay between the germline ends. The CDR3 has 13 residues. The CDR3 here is CASSPRSAEKLFF. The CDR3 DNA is TGTGCCAGCAGTCCCCGGTCCGCGGAAAAACTGTTTTTT. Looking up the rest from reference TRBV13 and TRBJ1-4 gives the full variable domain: AAGVIQSPRHLIKEKRETATLKCYPIPRHDTVYWYQQGPGQDPQFLISFYEKMQSDKGSIPDRFSAQQFSDYHSELNMSSLELGDSALYFCASSPRSAEKLFFGSGTQLSVL.

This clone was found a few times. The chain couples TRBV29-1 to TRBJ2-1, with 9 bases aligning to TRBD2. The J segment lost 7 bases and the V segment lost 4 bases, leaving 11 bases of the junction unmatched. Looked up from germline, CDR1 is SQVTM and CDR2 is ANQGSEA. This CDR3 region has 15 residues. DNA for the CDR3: TGCAGCGTTGCGGCTAGCGGGAAGGAGGGGAATGAGCAGTTCTTC. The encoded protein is CSVAASGKEGNEQFF.

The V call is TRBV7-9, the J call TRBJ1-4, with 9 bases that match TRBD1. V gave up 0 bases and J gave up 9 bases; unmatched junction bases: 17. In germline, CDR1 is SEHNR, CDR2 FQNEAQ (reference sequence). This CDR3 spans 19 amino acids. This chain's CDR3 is CASSLAKGQGWPDSKKLFF. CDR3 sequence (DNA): TGTGCCAGCAGCTTAGCGAAGGGACAGGGATGGCCGGATAGTAAAAAACTGTTTTTT.

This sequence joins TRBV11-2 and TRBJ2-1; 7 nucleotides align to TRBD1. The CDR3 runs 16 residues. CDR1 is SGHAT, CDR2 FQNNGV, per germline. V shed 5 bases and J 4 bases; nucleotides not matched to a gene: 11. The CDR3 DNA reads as TGTGCCAGCAGCCCGCCGACAGGGTTGAGATACAATGAGCAGTTCTTC. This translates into CASSPPTGLRYNEQFF.

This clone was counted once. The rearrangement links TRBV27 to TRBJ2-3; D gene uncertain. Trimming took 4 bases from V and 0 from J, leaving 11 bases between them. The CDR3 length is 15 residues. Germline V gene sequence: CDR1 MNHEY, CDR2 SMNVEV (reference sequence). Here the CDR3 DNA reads TGTGCCAGCAGTTCGTCGAGGTCTAGCACAGATACGCAGTATTTT. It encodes CASSSSRSSTDTQYF.

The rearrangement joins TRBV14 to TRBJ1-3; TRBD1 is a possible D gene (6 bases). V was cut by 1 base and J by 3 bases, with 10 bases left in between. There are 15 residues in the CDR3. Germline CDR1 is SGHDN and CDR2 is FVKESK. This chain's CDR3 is CASSQVQGFGNTIYF. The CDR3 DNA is TGTGCCAGCAGCCAAGTCCAGGGGTTTGGAAACACCATATATTTT.

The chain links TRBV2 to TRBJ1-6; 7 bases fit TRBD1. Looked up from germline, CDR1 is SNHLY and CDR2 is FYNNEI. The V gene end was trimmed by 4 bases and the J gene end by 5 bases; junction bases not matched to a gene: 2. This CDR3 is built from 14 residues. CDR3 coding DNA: TGTGCCAGCAGTGGCGGGACAGATAATTCACCCCTCCACTTT. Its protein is CASSGGTDNSPLHF. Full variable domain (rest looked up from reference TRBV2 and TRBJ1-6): EPEVTQTPSHQVTQMGQEVILRCVPISNHLYFYWYRQILGQKVEFLVSFYNNEISEKSEIFDDQFSVERPDGSNFTLKIRSTKLEDSAMYFCASSGGTDNSPLHFGNGTRLTVT.

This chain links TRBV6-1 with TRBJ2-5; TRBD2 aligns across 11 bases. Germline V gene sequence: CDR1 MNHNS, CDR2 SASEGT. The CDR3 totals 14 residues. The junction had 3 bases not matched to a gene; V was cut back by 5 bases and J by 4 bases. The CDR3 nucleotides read TGTGCCAGCAGTATAGCGGGAGGGGTAGAGACCCAGTACTTC. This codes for CASSIAGGVETQYF.

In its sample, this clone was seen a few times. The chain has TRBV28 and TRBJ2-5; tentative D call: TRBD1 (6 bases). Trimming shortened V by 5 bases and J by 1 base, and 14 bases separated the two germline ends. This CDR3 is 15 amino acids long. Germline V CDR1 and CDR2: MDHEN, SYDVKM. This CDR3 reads CASSNIRQAQETQYF. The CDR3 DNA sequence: TGTGCCAGCAGTAACATCCGACAGGCCCAAGAGACCCAGTACTTC.

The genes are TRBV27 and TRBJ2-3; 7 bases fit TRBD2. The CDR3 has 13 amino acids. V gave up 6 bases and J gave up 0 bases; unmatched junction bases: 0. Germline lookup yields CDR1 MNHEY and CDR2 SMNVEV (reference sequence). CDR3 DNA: TGTGCCAGCAGGCGGGGGAGCACAGATACGCAGTATTTT. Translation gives CASRRGSTDTQYF.